The TCR beta chain described here comes from a study of blood T cell dynamics during melanoma immunotherapy. The wider study: Metastatic melanoma patients received first-line pembrolizumab or nivolumab plus ipilimumab.

General study results and limits: Clones driving repertoire changes may be melanoma-specific or general immune activation.

Sequencing was performed with immunoSEQ multiplex PCR; in TCRdb, only in-frame clones are kept and a portion is missing. The sample yields several thousand clones, roughly 80% seen once. V was shortened by 1 base and J by 4 bases, with 16 bases between the two germline ends. The CDR3 spans 16 residues. Germline V gene sequence: CDR1 PRHDT, CDR2 FYEKMQ (reference sequence). The sample's time point: week 3, after first cycle of checkpoint inhibitor. Apart from two fast progressors, RECIST 1.1 response was judged 12 weeks post-infusion. No patient had earlier systemic cancer treatment, concurrent immunosuppressants, or another active cancer. This clone was seen more than once but under ten times. The antigen remains unidentified.

This sequence joins TRBV13 and TRBJ2-5; D is uncertain. The receptor comes from a human donor with melanoma. Source: blood, taken from a patient treated with checkpoint blockade. CDR3 sequence reads: CASSLDGSRKGETQYF. In nucleotides, the CDR3 is TGTGCCAGCAGCTTAGACGGGTCCCGGAAGGGAGAGACCCAGTACTTC.